The clone carrying this TCR beta chain came up a few times. The data stem from a study of beta chain features in type 1 diabetes. The CDR3 is made up of 13 amino acids. Per germline, CDR1 SNHLY and CDR2 FYNNEI. Trimming at V came to 7 bases and at J to 2 bases, leaving 3 bases not matched to a gene. Expressed TCRB transcripts were sequenced, since all the RNA that had been isolated was reverse transcribed. Clones were sequenced by immunoSEQ multiplex PCR, and TCRdb holds only the in-frame ones, with some missing. The sample includes 620,000 or so clones, roughly a sixth seen only once; the top ten take around 0.095%.

The chain carries TRBV2 and TRBJ2-7, with 9 bases aligning to TRBD1. This clonotype was sampled from a man aged 18 to 29 in good health. Sequencing was carried out using naive CD4+ T cells from blood. The CDR3 loop reads CASTRQGAYEQYF. CDR3 sequence (DNA): TGTGCCAGCACTCGACAGGGGGCCTACGAGCAGTACTTC.